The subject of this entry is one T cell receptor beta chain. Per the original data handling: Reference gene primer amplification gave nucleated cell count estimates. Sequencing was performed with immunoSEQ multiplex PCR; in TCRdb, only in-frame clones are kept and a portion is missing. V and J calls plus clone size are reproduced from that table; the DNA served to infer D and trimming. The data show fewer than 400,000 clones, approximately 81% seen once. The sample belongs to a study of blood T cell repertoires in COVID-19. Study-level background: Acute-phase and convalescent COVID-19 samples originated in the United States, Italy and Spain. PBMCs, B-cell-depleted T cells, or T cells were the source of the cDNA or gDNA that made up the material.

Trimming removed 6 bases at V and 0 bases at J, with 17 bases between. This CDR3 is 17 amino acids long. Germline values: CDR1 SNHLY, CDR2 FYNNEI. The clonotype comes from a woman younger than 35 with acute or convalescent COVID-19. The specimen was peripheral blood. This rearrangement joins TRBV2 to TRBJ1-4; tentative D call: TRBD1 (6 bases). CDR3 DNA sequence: TGTGCCAGCAGAAAGGTTAGGGGGAGCCCAACTAATGAAAAACTGTTTTTT. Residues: CASRKVRGSPTNEKLFF.